Reported below is one T cell receptor (beta chain). Per the original methods: Cell counts per sample came from amplifying reference gene primers. The table came from immunoSEQ multiplex PCR; TCRdb's copy has only in-frame clones and leaves some out. For V, J and clone size, that table is used; D and trimming come from the DNA. Of more than 45,000 clones in the sample, more than 90% were seen once. These data come from a study of blood T cell repertoires in COVID-19. Study in general: Specimens from acute and convalescent COVID-19 originated in the United States, Italy and Spain. In each case, the material was cDNA or gDNA derived from T cells, B-cell-depleted T cells, or PBMCs.

V dropped 6 bases and J dropped 4; count of bases not matched to a gene: 9. There are 15 residues in the CDR3. CDR1 and CDR2 from the germline V gene are KGHSH and LQKENI. Sequenced: peripheral blood. This sequence joins TRBV18 and TRBJ2-5; 9 positions match TRBD2. This clonotype was sampled from a woman at least 80 years old with acute or convalescent COVID-19. Here the CDR3 reads CASSPTLAGAETQYF. Written as DNA, the CDR3 is TGTGCCAGCTCCCCAACTTTAGCGGGAGCAGAGACCCAGTACTTC.